These T cell receptor beta chains were read from a single sample in a study of T-cell memory formation after mild COVID-19. TCRdb itself ran the 5' RACE reads through MiXCR, one entry per CDR3 protein. The data hold around 250,000 distinct CDR3 sequences, with 15% to 20% observed a single time. The source material was PBMCs or a T cell subset sorted from them (not recorded which). The receptors here all came from a man aged 18 to 30 who had mild COVID-19 (a few samples of this study predate the infection). Cell type and time point are not known. Both conserved end residues are part of each CDR3. A D gene is named only where the DNA matches it firmly. The size of a clone is reported for some rows only, either as once, few or many, or as a class for expanded clones.

V gene	D gene	clone size	J gene	CDR3 DNA	CDR3 protein
TRBV10-3	-	-	TRBJ1-1	TGTGCCATCAGTTCCCGGGAGAACACTGAAGCTTTCTTT	CAISSRENTEAFF
TRBV30	-	-	TRBJ2-4	TGTGCCTGGAGTCAGAACTTAGCCAAAAACATTCAGTACTTC	CAWSQNLAKNIQYF
TRBV5-1	-	few	TRBJ2-1	TGCGCCAGCAGCTTGAATGTTTTCAATGAGCAGTTCTTC	CASSLNVFNEQFF
TRBV12-3/TRBV12-4	-	-	TRBJ2-5	TGTGCCAGCAGTACCGACCAGAAGACCCAGTACTTC	CASSTDQKTQYF
TRBV29-1	-	few	TRBJ1-5	TGCAGCGTTTCACATTCCCCTTATAGCAATCAGCCCCAGCATTTT	CSVSHSPYSNQPQHF
TRBV7-2	-	-	TRBJ2-3	TGTGCCAGCAGCTCTAGCGTTCACACAGATACGCAGTATTTT	CASSSSVHTDTQYF
TRBV7-9	TRBD1	few	TRBJ1-6	TGTGCCAGCAGCCCGACAGGGGAGTATAATTCACCCCTCCACTTT	CASSPTGEYNSPLHF
TRBV5-1	-	many	TRBJ2-7	TGCGCCAGCCGGGGGACATTTGGATACGAGCAGTACTTC	CASRGTFGYEQYF
TRBV20-1	TRBD1	-	TRBJ2-5	TGCAGTGCTAGAAACCCGGGACAGGGAAAGACCCAGTACTTC	CSARNPGQGKTQYF
TRBV20-1	-	few	TRBJ2-4	TGCAGTGCTAGAGTTGGGGGCGGGGGCCGGTACTTC	CSARVGGGGRYF
TRBV7-2	-	many	TRBJ2-5	TGTGCCAGCAGGCTTAGTAAGACCCAGTACTTC	CASRLSKTQYF